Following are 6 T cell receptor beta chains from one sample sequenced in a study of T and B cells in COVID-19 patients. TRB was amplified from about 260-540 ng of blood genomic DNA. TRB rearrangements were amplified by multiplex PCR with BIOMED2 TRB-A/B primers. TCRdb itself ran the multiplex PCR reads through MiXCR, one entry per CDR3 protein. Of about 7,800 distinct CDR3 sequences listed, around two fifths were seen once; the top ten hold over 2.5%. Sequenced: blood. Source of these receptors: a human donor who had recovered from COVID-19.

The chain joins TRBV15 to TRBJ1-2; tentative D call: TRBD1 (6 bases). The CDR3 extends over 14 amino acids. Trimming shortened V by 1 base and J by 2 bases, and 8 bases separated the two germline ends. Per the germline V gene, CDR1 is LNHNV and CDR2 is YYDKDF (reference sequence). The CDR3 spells CATSRGGQNYGYTF. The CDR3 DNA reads TGTGCCACCAGCAGAGGAGGACAGAACTATGGCTACACCTTC.

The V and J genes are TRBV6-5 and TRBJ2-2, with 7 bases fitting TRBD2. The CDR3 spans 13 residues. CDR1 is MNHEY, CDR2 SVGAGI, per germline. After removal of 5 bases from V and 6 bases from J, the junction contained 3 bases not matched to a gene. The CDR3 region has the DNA TGTGCCAGCAGTCCCCGGGGGGCCGGGGAGCTGTTTTTT. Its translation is CASSPRGAGELFF.

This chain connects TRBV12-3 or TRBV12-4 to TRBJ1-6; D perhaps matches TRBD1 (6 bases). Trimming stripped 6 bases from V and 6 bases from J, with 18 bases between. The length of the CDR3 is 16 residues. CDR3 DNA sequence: TGTGCCAGCAGCCTCCGGGACATTCGGGGTAATTCACCCCTCCACTTT. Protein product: CASSLRDIRGNSPLHF.

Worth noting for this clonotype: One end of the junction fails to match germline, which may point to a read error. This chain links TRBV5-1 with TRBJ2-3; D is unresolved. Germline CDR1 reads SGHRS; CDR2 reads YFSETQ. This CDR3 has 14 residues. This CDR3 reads CASSPPQRSETQYF. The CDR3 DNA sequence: TGTGCCAGCAGCCCACCACAGCGATCGGAAACGCAGTATTTT. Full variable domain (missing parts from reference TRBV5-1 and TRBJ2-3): KAGVTQTPRYLIKTRGQQVTLSCSPISGHRSVSWYQQTPGQGLQFLFEYFSETQRNKGNFPGRFSGRQFSNSRSEMNVSTLELGDSALYLCASSPPQRSETQYFGPGTRLTVL.

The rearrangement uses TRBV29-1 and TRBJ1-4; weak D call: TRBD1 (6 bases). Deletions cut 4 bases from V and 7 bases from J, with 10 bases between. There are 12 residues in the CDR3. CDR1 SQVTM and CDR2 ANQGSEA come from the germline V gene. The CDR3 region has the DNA TGCAGCGTTGCAGGGGTCGGTGAAAAACTGTTTTTT. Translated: CSVAGVGEKLFF.

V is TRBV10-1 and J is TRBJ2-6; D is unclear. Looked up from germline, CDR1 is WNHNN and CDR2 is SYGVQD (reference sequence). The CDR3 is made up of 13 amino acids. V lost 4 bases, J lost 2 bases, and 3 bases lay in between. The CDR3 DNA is TGCGCCAGCAGTGGACCTGGGGCCAACGTCCTGACTTTC. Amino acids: CASSGPGANVLTF.